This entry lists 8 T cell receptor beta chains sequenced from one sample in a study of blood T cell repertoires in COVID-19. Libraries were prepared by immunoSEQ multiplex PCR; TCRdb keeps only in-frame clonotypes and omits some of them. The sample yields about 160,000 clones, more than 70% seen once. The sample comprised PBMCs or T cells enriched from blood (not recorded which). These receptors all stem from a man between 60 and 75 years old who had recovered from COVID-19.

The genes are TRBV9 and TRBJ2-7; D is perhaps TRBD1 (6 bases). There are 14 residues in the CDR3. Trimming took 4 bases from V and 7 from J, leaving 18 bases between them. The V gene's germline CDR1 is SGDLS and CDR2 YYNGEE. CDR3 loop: CASSPRAAQGEQYF. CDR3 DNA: TGTGCCAGCAGCCCCCGGGCAGCGCAGGGGGAGCAGTACTTC.

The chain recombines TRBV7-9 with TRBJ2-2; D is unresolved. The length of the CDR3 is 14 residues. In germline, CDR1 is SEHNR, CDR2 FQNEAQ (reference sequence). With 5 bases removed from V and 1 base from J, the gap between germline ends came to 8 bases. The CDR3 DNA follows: TGTGCCAGCAGCCTCACAGAGAACACCGGGGAGCTGTTTTTT. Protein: CASSLTENTGELFF.

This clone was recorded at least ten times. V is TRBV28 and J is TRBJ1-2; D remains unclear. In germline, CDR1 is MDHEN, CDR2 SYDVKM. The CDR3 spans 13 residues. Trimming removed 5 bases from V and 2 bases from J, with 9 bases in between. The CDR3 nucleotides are TGTGCCAGCAGTCCTAGCTGGAACTATGGCTACACCTTC. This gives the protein CASSPSWNYGYTF.

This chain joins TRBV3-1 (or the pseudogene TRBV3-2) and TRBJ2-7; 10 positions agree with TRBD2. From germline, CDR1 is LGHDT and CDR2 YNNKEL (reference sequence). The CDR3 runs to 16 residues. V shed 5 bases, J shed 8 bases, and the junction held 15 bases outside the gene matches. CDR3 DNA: TGTGCCAGCAGCTCTCTTGGGGATAGCGGGAGGTTTCAGCAGTACTTC. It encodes CASSSLGDSGRFQQYF.

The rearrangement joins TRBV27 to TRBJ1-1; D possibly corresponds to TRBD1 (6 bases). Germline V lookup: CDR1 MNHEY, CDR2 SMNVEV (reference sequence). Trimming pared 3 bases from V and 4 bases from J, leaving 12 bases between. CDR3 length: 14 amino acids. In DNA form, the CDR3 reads TGTGCCAGCAGTTTGATGGGGGCGGGCACTGAAGCTTTCTTT. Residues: CASSLMGAGTEAFF.

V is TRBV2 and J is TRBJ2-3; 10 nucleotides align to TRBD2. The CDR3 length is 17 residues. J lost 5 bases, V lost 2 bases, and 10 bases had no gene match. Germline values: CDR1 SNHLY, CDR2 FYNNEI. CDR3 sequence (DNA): TGTGCCAGCAGTGAATTGGGGCTAGCGGGAGTTGGAGATACGCAGTATTTT. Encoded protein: CASSELGLAGVGDTQYF.

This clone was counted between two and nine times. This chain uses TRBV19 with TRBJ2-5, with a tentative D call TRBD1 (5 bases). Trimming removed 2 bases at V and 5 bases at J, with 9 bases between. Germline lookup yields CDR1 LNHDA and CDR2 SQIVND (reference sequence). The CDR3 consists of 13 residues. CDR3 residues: CASSIQGGETQYF. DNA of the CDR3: TGTGCCAGTAGTATACAGGGCGGCGAGACCCAGTACTTC.

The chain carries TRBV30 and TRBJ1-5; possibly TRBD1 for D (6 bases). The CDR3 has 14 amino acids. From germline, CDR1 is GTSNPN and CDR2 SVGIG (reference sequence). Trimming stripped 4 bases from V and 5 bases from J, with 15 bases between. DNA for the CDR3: TGTGCCTGGAATACAGGGCTTGGGGATCAGCCCCAGCATTTT. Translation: CAWNTGLGDQPQHF.